This T cell receptor beta chain was sequenced in a study of T cell responses to AZD1222 COVID-19 vaccine. Trimming took 2 bases from V and 0 from J, leaving 19 bases between them. The length of the CDR3 is 18 residues. Germline CDR1 and CDR2: MNHEY and SVGEGT. Measured with immunoSEQ multiplex PCR; TCRdb has only the in-frame clones, and not every one. The sample has some 150,000 clones; approximately 86% are singletons. The input for sequencing was peripheral blood, taken on day 0 of AZD1222 vaccination. The TCR comes from an adult in good health. The rearrangement links TRBV6-2 or TRBV6-3 to TRBJ1-1; D may be TRBD1 (5 bases). The CDR3 loop is CASSYTGWDRGMNTEAFF. In DNA, the CDR3 is TGTGCCAGCAGTTACACCGGCTGGGACCGGGGAATGAACACTGAAGCTTTCTTT.